The rows below give T cell receptor beta chains drawn from one sample of a study of T cell responses to AZD1222 COVID-19 vaccine. Generated by immunoSEQ multiplex PCR, the TCRdb table keeps only in-frame clones and is missing some. The sample lists around 200,000 clones; around 90% were seen once. Sequencing used peripheral blood, obtained on day 0 of AZD1222 vaccination. Source of these receptors: an adult in good health. Both conserved end residues are part of each CDR3. D genes are given only for firm matches. Clone size, where shown, is once, few, many, or a class for clones that have expanded.

>TRBJ2-2|-|TRBV6-2/TRBV6-3|-
CASSRQATGELFF
TGTGCCAGCAGTCGACAGGCCACCGGGGAGCTGTTTTTT
>TRBJ2-7|-|TRBV10-3|-
CAISESGAYEQYF
TGTGCCATCAGTGAGTCCGGGGCCTACGAGCAGTACTTC
>TRBJ1-6|-|TRBV2|-
CASSDIQQSAANSPLHF
TGTGCCAGCAGTGACATCCAACAGTCGGCAGCTAATTCACCCCTCCACTTT
>TRBJ2-3|once|TRBV2|-
CARARVRGTDTQYF
TGTGCCAGGGCCAGGGTGCGGGGTACAGATACGCAGTATTTT
>TRBJ2-5|once|TRBV19|-
CASSGRGRETQYF
TGTGCCAGTAGTGGGAGGGGGCGGGAGACCCAGTACTTC
>TRBJ2-7|-|TRBV7-8|-
CASSVAGNDPTEEQYF
TGTGCCAGCAGCGTGGCAGGGAATGATCCCACCGAAGAGCAGTACTTC
>TRBJ1-2|-|TRBV7-9|-
CASSSKMQVYGYTF
TGTGCCAGCAGCTCGAAGATGCAAGTCTATGGCTACACCTTC
>TRBJ2-7|-|TRBV7-8|-
CASSFPRALSYEQYF
TGTGCCAGCAGCTTTCCTCGGGCCCTAAGTTACGAGCAGTACTTC
>TRBJ2-3|once|TRBV18|-
CASSGEVIDTQYF
TGTGCCAGCTCAGGGGAGGTTATAGATACGCAGTATTTT
>TRBJ1-1|once|TRBV6-5|-
CASSYRTVAAVEAFF
TGTGCCAGCAGTTATAGGACAGTCGCCGCGGTTGAAGCTTTCTTT
>TRBJ2-2|-|TRBV10-1|TRBD2
CASSAALAGQLDTGELFF
TGCGCCAGCAGTGCAGCACTAGCGGGGCAACTCGACACCGGGGAGCTGTTTTTT
>TRBJ1-6|-|TRBV6-5|TRBD1
CASSYDRVDSPLHF
TGTGCCAGCAGTTATGACAGGGTAGATTCACCCCTCCACTTT
>TRBJ2-5|-|TRBV5-4|-
CASSLDGGRWETQYF
TGTGCCAGCAGCTTGGACGGGGGCCGGTGGGAGACCCAGTACTTC
>TRBJ2-6|-|TRBV6-5|-
CASSYKVSGANVLTF
TGTGCCAGCAGTTACAAAGTCTCCGGGGCCAACGTCCTGACTTTC
>TRBJ1-6|-|TRBV7-2|-
CASSLPAKNSPLHF
TGTGCCAGCAGCCTCCCCGCCAAAAATTCACCCCTCCACTTT
>TRBJ1-1|-|TRBV6-5|TRBD1
CASISTGVNTEAFF
TGTGCCAGCATCTCGACAGGGGTTAACACTGAAGCTTTCTTT
>TRBJ2-1|once|TRBV19|TRBD2
CASSIIAGGPYEQFF
TGTGCCAGTAGTATAATAGCGGGGGGGCCGTATGAGCAGTTCTTC
>TRBJ2-1|-|TRBV7-9|-
CASSSALGYEQFF
TGTGCCAGCAGCTCAGCCCTTGGGTATGAGCAGTTCTTC
>TRBJ2-7|-|TRBV6-6|TRBD2
CASRPGLAGTYEQYF
TGTGCCAGCAGACCAGGACTAGCGGGTACCTACGAGCAGTACTTC
>TRBJ1-1|-|TRBV30|-
CAWSIRVNTEAFF
TGTGCCTGGAGTATCAGAGTCAACACTGAAGCTTTCTTT
>TRBJ1-1|-|TRBV27|-
CASSPRGTEAFF
TGTGCCAGCAGTCCCCGGGGAACTGAAGCTTTCTTT
>TRBJ1-2|few|TRBV27|TRBD1
CASSPGTGRGYTF
TGTGCCAGCAGTCCGGGGACAGGAAGGGGCTACACCTTC
>TRBJ1-5|-|TRBV30|TRBD1
CAWSVAGGAGQPQHF
TGTGCCTGGAGTGTAGCAGGGGGCGCGGGTCAGCCCCAGCATTTT
>TRBJ2-5|-|TRBV5-1|-
CASRVGHGQETQYF
TGCGCCAGCAGAGTCGGGCACGGTCAAGAGACCCAGTACTTC
>TRBJ1-3|-|TRBV5-1|TRBD1
CASSRGYRGDSGNTIYF
TGCGCCAGCAGCCGAGGCTACAGGGGCGACTCTGGAAACACCATATATTTT
>TRBJ1-5|many|TRBV12-3/TRBV12-4|-
CASSKQVLGPQHF
TGTGCCAGCAGCAAACAGGTCCTCGGGCCCCAGCATTTT
>TRBJ1-6|-|TRBV21-1|-
CASSKFRGVSSYNSPLHF
TGTGCCAGCAGCAAATTTAGGGGGGTGAGCTCCTATAATTCACCCCTCCACTTT
>TRBJ1-5|-|TRBV27|-
CASSPTVINQPQHF
TGTGCCAGCAGTCCGACGGTCATCAATCAGCCCCAGCATTTT
>TRBJ1-6|few|TRBV23-1|-
CASRNASYLHF
TGCGCCAGCAGGAACGCCAGCTATCTCCACTTT
>TRBJ2-3|-|TRBV21-1|-
CASSKGWSRLAGGGTDTQYF
TGTGCCAGCAGCAAAGGGTGGTCCCGACTAGCGGGGGGGGGCACAGATACGCAGTATTTT
>TRBJ1-4|-|TRBV2|TRBD1
CASVMTGRTEKLFF
TGTGCCAGCGTAATGACAGGGCGAACCGAAAAACTGTTTTTT
>TRBJ1-5|-|TRBV6-5|-
CASTRNDRNQPQHF
TGTGCCAGCACTAGGAACGATCGGAATCAGCCCCAGCATTTT
>TRBJ2-7|-|TRBV5-1|-
CASSLGQRREQYF
TGCGCCAGCAGCTTGGGGCAGAGGCGCGAGCAGTACTTC
>TRBJ2-3|-|TRBV12-5|-
CASGLPWISTDTQYF
TGTGCTAGTGGTTTGCCCTGGATTAGCACAGATACGCAGTATTTT
>TRBJ1-2|-|TRBV28|-
CASSFSSYGYTF
TGTGCCAGCAGTTTCAGTAGCTATGGCTACACCTTC
>TRBJ1-1|-|TRBV5-1|-
CASSFAPGEPEAFF
TGCGCCAGCAGCTTCGCGCCAGGGGAACCTGAAGCTTTCTTT
>TRBJ2-3|few|TRBV19|TRBD2
CASSMDMPGLASTDTQYF
TGTGCCAGTAGTATGGATATGCCGGGACTAGCTAGCACAGATACGCAGTATTTT
>TRBJ1-1|once|TRBV9|-
CASSVSGRDGNTEAFF
TGTGCCAGCAGCGTATCGGGCAGGGATGGGAACACTGAAGCTTTCTTT
>TRBJ1-6|-|TRBV7-3|-
CASSLGADYDSPLHF
TGTGCCAGCAGCTTGGGGGCAGACTACGATTCACCCCTCCACTTT